This paragraph reports one T cell receptor beta chain. Its antigen remains unidentified. Germline V gives CDR1 GTSNPN, CDR2 SVGIG (reference sequence). This CDR3 contains 15 residues. V lost 3 bases and J lost 4, with 16 bases in between. The record originates from a study of PD-1 blockade in mismatch repair-deficient tumors. Regarding the study as a whole: Roughly 150 unique blood TCRs came from expansion to three of seven peptides.

As to time point: roughly ten-day in vitro stimulation with candidate neoantigen peptide 5. Cells were stimulated 10 days with each of roughly 7 ELISpot-reactive neoantigens. Baseline for clone expansion was a parallel culture with no peptide. Here immunoSEQ multiplex PCR was the method, and the copy in TCRdb shows in-frame clones only, minus some. The sample includes fewer than 18,000 clones, around 80% of them seen just once. This specimen consisted of cells cultured in vitro, obtained from a patient treated with pembrolizumab. The chain employs TRBV30 and TRBJ1-5; TRBD1 is a possible D gene (5 bases). This receptor was obtained from an adult with mismatch repair-deficient cancer. The CDR3 sequence: CAWSSWGGQNQPQHF. The CDR3 DNA follows: TGTGCCTGGAGCTCTTGGGGAGGACAAAATCAGCCCCAGCATTTT.